The clone carrying this TCR beta chain was seen a handful of times. Its antigen is as yet unknown. This record comes from a study of metastatic and nonmetastatic thyroid tumors. Study-level points and caveats: Malignant tumors reportedly showed significantly higher TCR beta diversity than benign nodules in both blood and tumor.

Looked up from germline, CDR1 is LNHNV and CDR2 is YYDKDF (reference sequence). The ends were cut back, 0 bases at V and 8 bases at J, with 5 bases in the middle. This CDR3 comprises 12 residues. All patients reached thyroid surgery having received no treatment beforehand. TCRdb called clones again from the PCR reads with MiXCR. The sample consists of some 15,000 clones, roughly a third of them appearing once. This TCR came from a male donor with papillary thyroid cancer or a benign thyroid nodule (not recorded which). Some clones in this sample may be carry-over from other donors' samples. The chain carries TRBV15 and TRBJ2-1; D is undetermined. The specimen was tumor tissue. The DNA of the CDR3 is TGTGCCACCAGCAGAGAAGGTTATGAGCAGTTCTTC. Translation gives CATSREGYEQFF. Full variable domain (rest looked up from reference TRBV15 and TRBJ2-1): DAMVIQNPRYQVTQFGKPVTLSCSQTLNHNVMYWYQQKSSQAPKLLFHYYDKDFNNEADTPDNFQSRRPNTSFCFLDIRSPGLGDTAMYLCATSREGYEQFFGPGTRLTVL.